These 11 T cell receptor beta chains were sequenced from one sample in a study of patients and donors after allogeneic stem cell transplantation. In TCRdb, the RT-PCR reads were re-called with MiXCR into one record per CDR3 protein. The sample yields 150,000 to 200,000 distinct CDR3 sequences, around 30% seen once. Sequencing used blood, either unsorted or a sorted T cell fraction (not recorded which). These receptors originate from a human donor who was either an allogeneic HSCT recipient or a stem cell or donor lymphocyte infusion donor (not recorded which). It is not recorded whose cells these are; they may come from a transplant donor.

The genes are TRBV28 and TRBJ2-1, with TRBD2 matching over 7 bases. J gave up 10 bases and V 5 bases, and 5 bases lay outside the gene matches. Germline assignment: CDR1 MDHEN and CDR2 SYDVKM. This CDR3 comprises 12 residues. CDR3 coding DNA: TGTGCCAGCAGTCCTCCGGGACTAGAGCAGTTCTTC. Encoded protein: CASSPPGLEQFF.

This clonotype has ten or more counts. The J gene is TRBJ1-6, the V gene TRBV20-1; perhaps TRBD1 as D (6 bases). The CDR3 covers 17 residues. V shed 4 bases and J shed 7 bases, with 23 bases lying between them. From germline, CDR1 is DFQATT and CDR2 SNEGSKA (reference sequence). The CDR3, as DNA: TGCAGTGCTATACCCCCGGGGGCTCTCGCTCTCAATTCACCCCTCCACTTT. It yields the protein CSAIPPGALALNSPLHF.

This clonotype was counted between two and nine times. The chain links TRBV2 to TRBJ1-5, with D perhaps matching TRBD1 (5 bases). The CDR3 runs 15 residues. The V gene lost 6 bases and the J gene lost 3 bases, with 15 bases spanning the gap. Germline CDR1 reads SNHLY; CDR2 reads FYNNEI. CDR3 residues: CASSADSALNQPQHF. For the CDR3, the DNA is TGTGCCAGCAGCGCTGACAGTGCGCTCAATCAGCCCCAGCATTTT. Variable domain in full (rest from reference TRBV2 and TRBJ1-5): EPEVTQTPSHQVTQMGQEVILRCVPISNHLYFYWYRQILGQKVEFLVSFYNNEISEKSEIFDDQFSVERPDGSNFTLKIRSTKLEDSAMYFCASSADSALNQPQHFGDGTRLSIL.

The V and J genes are TRBV29-1 and TRBJ2-5; tentative D call: TRBD1 (7 bases). V was clipped by 3 bases and J by 5 bases, with 13 bases between them. Germline CDR1 is SQVTM and CDR2 is ANQGSEA. The CDR3 sequence is 13 residues long. CDR3 coding DNA: TGCAGCGTTGAGGAGGGGGCGGCGGAGACCCAGTACTTC. Its translation is CSVEEGAAETQYF.

The gene calls are TRBV28 and TRBJ2-5, with D uncertain. CDR1 and CDR2 (germline): MDHEN, SYDVKM. The CDR3 is 11 residues long. V lost 4 bases, J lost 4 bases, and 4 bases lay in between. The DNA for the CDR3 is TGTGCCAGCAGTTCGTCAGAGACCCAGTACTTC. Its translation is CASSSSETQYF. Full variable domain (outside the CDR3, taken from reference TRBV28 and TRBJ2-5): DVKVTQSSRYLVKRTGEKVFLECVQDMDHENMFWYRQDPGLGLRLIYFSYDVKMKEKGDIPEGYSVSREKKERFSLILESASTNQTSMYLCASSSSETQYFGPGTRLLVL.

This clonotype has only a few counts. The J gene is TRBJ2-1, the V gene TRBV29-1; 7 nucleotides agree with TRBD2. CDR1 and CDR2 from the germline V gene are SQVTM and ANQGSEA. With V trimmed by 1 base and J by 6 bases, 3 bases remained unmatched. The CDR3 extends over 13 amino acids. CDR3 in amino acids: CSVEGLASNEQFF. CDR3 coding DNA: TGCAGCGTTGAAGGACTAGCATCCAATGAGCAGTTCTTC.

The V and J genes are TRBV28 and TRBJ2-7; TRBD2 matches 7 bases. The CDR3 loop spans 14 amino acids. Germline V CDR1 and CDR2: MDHEN, SYDVKM. V was pared by 2 bases and J by 4 bases, with 5 bases of the junction left unmatched. The CDR3 DNA is TGTGCCAGCAGTTTAAGCGGGGCTACTTACGAGCAGTACTTC. This sequence encodes CASSLSGATYEQYF.

This clonotype was observed a handful of times. The chain employs TRBV27 and TRBJ2-7; the D gene is possibly TRBD2 (6 bases). CDR3 length: 13 residues. The germline V and J ends were trimmed by 0 bases and 7 bases, with 10 bases remaining between them. Germline V gene sequence: CDR1 MNHEY, CDR2 SMNVEV (reference sequence). CDR3 in amino acids: CASSLSPRGEQYF. CDR3 nucleotide sequence: TGTGCCAGCAGTTTATCCCCACGGGGGGAGCAGTACTTC.

The rearrangement uses TRBV5-5 and TRBJ1-6; no reliable D call. The CDR3 extends over 14 amino acids. Germline CDR1 is SGHKS and CDR2 is YYEKEE (reference sequence). Between the trimmed V and J ends, which lost 2 bases and 13 bases, there was a span of 16 bases. The CDR3 coding sequence is TGTGCCAGCAGCTTTTTTGGGGAGGTGAATCCCCTCCACTTT. The encoded protein is CASSFFGEVNPLHF.

In this sample, this clonotype turned up a few times. The rearrangement uses TRBV5-1 and TRBJ1-5; unclear D gene. The CDR3 is 12 amino acids. V dropped 1 base and J dropped 9 bases, with 8 bases sitting between them. Germline loops: CDR1 SGHRS, CDR2 YFSETQ. CDR3 loop: CASSLMGRPQHF. The CDR3 bases are TGCGCCAGCAGCTTGATGGGGAGGCCCCAGCATTTT.

The V and J genes are TRBV6-2 or TRBV6-3 and TRBJ2-1; D not resolved. This CDR3 has 14 residues. V dropped 7 bases and J dropped 0 bases, with 10 bases sitting between them. Germline CDR1 is MNHEY and CDR2 is SVGEGT. In DNA, the CDR3 is TGTGCCAGCAAGTCGGTTTTCTCCTACAATGAGCAGTTCTTC. This sequence encodes CASKSVFSYNEQFF.